One and the same sample provided the 27 T cell receptor beta chains below, sequenced in a study of Ad26.COV2.S vaccination and SARS-CoV-2 variants. Sequencing was performed with immunoSEQ multiplex PCR; in TCRdb, only in-frame clones are kept and a portion is missing. The data contain about 680,000 clones, approximately 88% of them singletons. As for treatment: 19 received Ad26.COV2.S at low or high dose, single or two shots; 5 received placebo; per-sample allocation not given. Sampling happened 63 days after the first vaccine or placebo injection. The specimen was peripheral blood, collected in a trial of Ad26.COV2.S vaccine versus placebo. The receptors here all came from a person aged 18-65 years who received the Ad26.COV2.S COVID-19 vaccine or a placebo.

V is TRBV7-2 and J is TRBJ2-1; D may be TRBD1 (6 bases). Trimming removed 0 bases at V and 6 bases at J, with 12 bases between. Germline CDR1 SGHTA, CDR2 FQGNSA. The CDR3 consists of 15 residues. The CDR3 loop is CASSLAGAGRNEQFF. The CDR3 coding sequence is TGTGCCAGCAGCTTAGCGGGGGCAGGGCGCAATGAGCAGTTCTTC.

This clone was counted once. This rearrangement joins TRBV10-3 to TRBJ1-3; no firm D call. Trimming took off 6 bases at V and 3 bases at J, with 15 bases between the two ends. CDR1 and CDR2 (germline): ENHRY, SYGVKD. The CDR3 spans 15 residues. The CDR3 DNA reads TGTGCCATCAGCCCAGGTCAGGAGAGTGGAAACACCATATATTTT. Its translation is CAISPGQESGNTIYF.

The chain joins TRBV4-3 to TRBJ2-4, with D unclear. Trimming pared 2 bases from V and 2 bases from J, leaving 22 bases between. Germline V lookup: CDR1 LGHNA, CDR2 YSLEER. The CDR3 runs to 19 residues. CDR3 DNA: TGCGCCAGCAGCCAAAGCCCCCTCGACGGAGCATCTACCAAAAACATTCAGTACTTC. Translating gives CASSQSPLDGASTKNIQYF.

The chain uses TRBV6-5 and TRBJ2-1; 8 bases are a match to TRBD1. The CDR3 is made up of 14 amino acids. Germline trimming cut 6 bases from V and 7 bases from J; bases unmatched to any gene: 8. Germline V gene lookup returns CDR1 MNHEY and CDR2 SVGAGI. Written as DNA, the CDR3 is TGTGCCAGCAGGGCCACAGGGGGAATGAATGAGCAGTTCTTC. This sequence encodes CASRATGGMNEQFF.

Only one count was recorded for this clone. J is TRBJ2-3 and V is TRBV27, with unresolved D. This CDR3 has 14 amino acids. Germline CDR1 reads MNHEY; CDR2 reads SMNVEV (reference sequence). Trimming shortened V by 6 bases and J by 0 bases, and 10 bases separated the two germline ends. The CDR3, as DNA: TGTGCCAGCAGCGAGACCGGGAGCACAGATACGCAGTATTTT. Its protein product is CASSETGSTDTQYF.

The V gene is TRBV5-5, the J gene TRBJ2-3; TRBD2 matches 10 bases. The CDR3 is 18 residues long. V shed 7 bases and J 6 bases; nucleotides not matched to a gene: 20. Per the germline V gene, CDR1 is SGHKS and CDR2 is YYEKEE (reference sequence). CDR3 sequence (DNA): TGTGCCAGCGTGAAGGAGTCCGGTGGTAGCGGGAGGATGGATACGCAGTATTTT. Translation gives CASVKESGGSGRMDTQYF.

This clone was seen a single time. The chain is built from TRBV6-1 and TRBJ1-5; a weak D match, TRBD1 (5 bases). The CDR3 length is 15 residues. Trimming pared 3 bases from V and 9 bases from J, leaving 18 bases between. CDR1 is MNHNS, CDR2 SASEGT, per germline. The CDR3 sequence: CASSEPDIPIRPQHF. DNA for the CDR3: TGTGCCAGCAGTGAGCCGGACATTCCAATTCGGCCCCAGCATTTT.

The chain employs TRBV6-5 and TRBJ2-7; D not resolved. Deletions cut 6 bases from V and 5 bases from J, with 11 bases between. Germline CDR1 reads MNHEY; CDR2 reads SVGAGI. The CDR3 totals 12 residues. The DNA for the CDR3 is TGTGCCAGCAGCTCCAGACACCACGAGCAGTACTTC. Translating gives CASSSRHHEQYF.

This clone was seen just once. The genes are TRBV7-9 and TRBJ2-5, with D hard to call. Germline assignment: CDR1 SEHNR and CDR2 FQNEAQ (reference sequence). V was shortened by 2 bases and J by 3 bases, with 7 bases between the two germline ends. The CDR3 covers 13 residues. The CDR3 region is CASSLPLKETQYF. For the CDR3, the DNA is TGTGCCAGCAGCTTACCGCTCAAAGAGACCCAGTACTTC.

As to this clone: Other DNA sequences in this specimen translate into the identical CDR3. The chain couples TRBV3-1 (or the pseudogene TRBV3-2) to TRBJ1-5; D unclear. This CDR3 comprises 12 residues. Germline CDR1 LGHDT, CDR2 YNNKEL (reference sequence). The V gene lost 1 base and the J gene lost 7 bases, with 5 bases spanning the gap. The CDR3 reads CASSQGDQPQHF. In DNA form, the CDR3 reads TGTGCCAGCAGCCAAGGAGACCAGCCCCAGCATTTT.

This chain connects TRBV18 to TRBJ2-7; 8 positions match TRBD1. The CDR3 runs to 13 residues. The germline CDR1 and CDR2 sequences are KGHSH and LQKENI. With V trimmed by 4 bases and J by 2 bases, 1 base remained unmatched. The chain's CDR3 is CASSQGQAYEQYF. The CDR3 coding sequence is TGTGCCAGCTCACAGGGACAGGCCTACGAGCAGTACTTC.

The chain has TRBV18 and TRBJ2-3, with 9 nucleotides matching TRBD1. Germline V CDR1 and CDR2: KGHSH, LQKENI. The junction had 9 bases not matched to a gene; V was cut back by 6 bases and J by 2 bases. The CDR3 runs to 16 residues. CDR3 DNA sequence: TGTGCCAGCTCGTCAGGGACAGGGCTAAACACAGATACGCAGTATTTT. Its translation: CASSSGTGLNTDTQYF.

The V gene is TRBV4-2, the J gene TRBJ1-4, with 7 positions matching TRBD1. Germline CDR1 reads LGHNA; CDR2 reads YNFKEQ. V shed 4 bases, J shed 11 bases, and the junction held 10 bases outside the gene matches. The CDR3 extends over 14 amino acids. CDR3 coding DNA: TGTGCCAGCAGCCCAGGGACCTCAGGGGGGAAACTGTTTTTT. Translating gives CASSPGTSGGKLFF.

The chain employs TRBV19 and TRBJ2-7; 9 bases fit TRBD1. Trimming cost V 5 bases and J 2 bases; bases outside gene matches: 7. Germline-derived CDR1 and CDR2 are LNHDA and SQIVND (reference sequence). The CDR3 consists of 15 residues. The CDR3 loop reads CASSRETGGTYEQYF. CDR3 bases: TGTGCCAGTAGTCGGGAGACAGGGGGTACCTACGAGCAGTACTTC.

CDR3 loop: CASSWTGEVNEKLFF. The CDR3 DNA reads as TGCGCCAGCAGCTGGACAGGGGAGGTTAATGAAAAACTGTTTTTT. This chain uses TRBV5-1 with TRBJ1-4, with 9 bases that match TRBD1. V was clipped by 3 bases and J by 4 bases; unmatched bases: 4. Germline assignment: CDR1 SGHRS and CDR2 YFSETQ. CDR3 length: 15 amino acids.

The genes are TRBV5-4 and TRBJ1-2; no reliable D call. The CDR3 runs to 14 residues. Germline values: CDR1 SGHNT, CDR2 YYREEE (reference sequence). The V gene lost 0 bases and the J gene lost 5 bases, with 11 bases spanning the gap. The CDR3 coding sequence is TGTGCCAGCAGCTTGGTGGAGAACCTTTATGGCTACACCTTC. Translated, it gives CASSLVENLYGYTF.

The rearrangement joins TRBV9 to TRBJ2-1; D perhaps matches TRBD2 (5 bases). V lost 4 bases, J lost 9 bases, and 11 bases lay in between. This CDR3 comprises 12 residues. Per the germline V gene, CDR1 is SGDLS and CDR2 is YYNGEE. CDR3 amino acids: CASSPWAGEQFF. The CDR3 coding sequence is TGTGCCAGCAGCCCCTGGGCGGGTGAGCAGTTCTTC.

V gene TRBV7-2 combines with J gene TRBJ1-4; D not certain. The CDR3 runs 12 residues. V was pared by 5 bases and J by 5 bases, with 6 bases between. The V gene's germline CDR1 is SGHTA and CDR2 FQGNSA. DNA for the CDR3: TGTGCCAGCAGCCCGCCCAATGAAAAACTGTTTTTT. Translation: CASSPPNEKLFF.

The count of this clone is one. The V and J genes are TRBV7-9 and TRBJ2-1; the D is unclear. From germline, CDR1 is SEHNR and CDR2 FQNEAQ (reference sequence). This CDR3 has 12 residues. The V gene lost 4 bases and the J gene lost 7 bases, with 8 bases spanning the gap. CDR3 residues: CASSSDVNEQFF. Written as DNA, the CDR3 is TGTGCCAGCAGCTCGGACGTAAATGAGCAGTTCTTC.

V gene TRBV14 combines with J gene TRBJ2-5, with 15 bases lining up with TRBD2. Germline loops: CDR1 SGHDN, CDR2 FVKESK. J was trimmed by 4 bases and V by 3 bases; bases with no gene match: 12. The CDR3 has 19 residues. This CDR3 reads CASSQMTGTSGRKGETQYF. CDR3 nucleotides: TGTGCCAGCAGCCAGATGACCGGGACTAGCGGGAGGAAGGGAGAGACCCAGTACTTC.

Notes on this clone: One end of the junction is discordant with germline, which a read error may explain. The chain joins TRBV7-7 to TRBJ2-2; TRBD1 or TRBD2 may be the D gene (5 bases each). Per the germline V gene, CDR1 is SSHAT and CDR2 is FNYEAQ (reference sequence). The CDR3 length is 16 residues. DNA for the CDR3: TGTGCTAGCAGCCCAAACCTCCCCGGTGGGGGAGGGGAGCTGTTTTTT. Translating gives CASSPNLPGGGGELFF.

A word on this clone: Other DNA sequences of this sample code for an identical CDR3. The chain employs TRBV7-2 and TRBJ1-5; tentative D call: TRBD1 (6 bases). Trimming pared 5 bases from V and 2 bases from J, leaving 10 bases between. The length of the CDR3 is 14 residues. In germline, CDR1 is SGHTA, CDR2 FQGNSA. DNA for the CDR3: TGTGCCAGCAGCCTGGGACAAGGCAATCAGCCCCAGCATTTT. Translated: CASSLGQGNQPQHF.

This chain connects TRBV7-6 to TRBJ2-7, with D unclear. Germline V gives CDR1 SGHVS, CDR2 FNYEAQ. The V end was cut by 5 bases, the J end by 1 base, with 15 bases between. The CDR3 length is 15 residues. CDR3 sequence (DNA): TGTGCCAGCAGCCGTGACATCTTAAGGTCCTACGAGCAGTACTTC. This translates into CASSRDILRSYEQYF. The full variable domain, completed using reference TRBV7-6 and TRBJ2-7, is GAGVSQSPRYKVTKRGQDVALRCDPISGHVSLYWYRQALGQGPEFLTYFNYEAQQDKSGLPNDRFSAERPEGSISTLTIQRTEQRDSAMYRCASSRDILRSYEQYFGPGTRLTVT.

The chain has TRBV6-5 and TRBJ2-7; D tentatively fits TRBD1 or TRBD2 (5 bases each). Germline CDR1 is MNHEY and CDR2 is SVGAGI. This CDR3 has 16 amino acids. Trimming took 2 bases from V and 2 from J, leaving 16 bases between them. CDR3 amino acids: CASSYRDARGPYEQYF. CDR3 coding DNA: TGTGCCAGCAGTTACCGGGACGCCCGGGGTCCCTACGAGCAGTACTTC.

The CDR3 spells CASRLSPAVETQYF. In nucleotides, the CDR3 is TGTGCCAGCAGACTTTCCCCGGCCGTAGAGACCCAGTACTTC. The chain combines TRBV11-1 with TRBJ2-5; D is unresolved. CDR1 is SGHAT and CDR2 is FQDESV in the germline V gene (reference sequence). Trimming shortened V by 6 bases and J by 4 bases, and 15 bases separated the two germline ends. The CDR3 covers 14 residues. Looking up the rest from reference TRBV11-1 and TRBJ2-5 gives the full variable domain: EAEVAQSPRYKITEKSQAVAFWCDPISGHATLYWYRQILGQGPELLVQFQDESVVDDSQLPKDRFSAERLKGVDSTLKIQPAELGDSAMYLCASRLSPAVETQYFGPGTRLLVL.

The rearrangement links TRBV7-3 to TRBJ1-4; 7 bases are shared with TRBD1. Germline V lookup: CDR1 SGHTA, CDR2 FQGTGA. This CDR3 contains 16 residues. With 5 bases clipped from V and 2 bases from J, the junction kept 8 bases outside the gene matches. This CDR3 reads CASSPRTGHTNEKLFF. Here the CDR3 DNA reads TGTGCCAGCAGCCCTCGGACAGGTCATACTAATGAAAAACTGTTTTTT.

The CDR3 loop is CARVVNTAKGNEQFF. CDR3 coding DNA: TGTGCCAGAGTGGTCAACACGGCGAAAGGGAATGAGCAGTTCTTC. The gene calls are TRBV7-9 and TRBJ2-1; D remains unclear. V lost 9 bases and J 7 bases, leaving 22 bases between the germline ends. The CDR3 spans 15 residues. CDR1 is SEHNR and CDR2 is FQNEAQ in the germline V gene (reference sequence).